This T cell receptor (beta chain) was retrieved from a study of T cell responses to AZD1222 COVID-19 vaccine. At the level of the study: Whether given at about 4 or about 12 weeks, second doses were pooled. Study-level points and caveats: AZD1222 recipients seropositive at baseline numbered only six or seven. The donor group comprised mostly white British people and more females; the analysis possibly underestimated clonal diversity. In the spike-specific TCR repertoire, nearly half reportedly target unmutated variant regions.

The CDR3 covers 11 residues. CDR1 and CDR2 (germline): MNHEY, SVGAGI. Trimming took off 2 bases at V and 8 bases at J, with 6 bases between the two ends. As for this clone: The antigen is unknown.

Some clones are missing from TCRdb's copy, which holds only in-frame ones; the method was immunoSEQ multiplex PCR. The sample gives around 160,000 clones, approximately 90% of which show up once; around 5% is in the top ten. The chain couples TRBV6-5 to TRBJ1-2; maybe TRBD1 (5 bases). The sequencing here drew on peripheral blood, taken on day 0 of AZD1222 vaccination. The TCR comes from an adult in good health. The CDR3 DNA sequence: TGTGCCAGCAGTTACGGGGACGGCTACACCTTC. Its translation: CASSYGDGYTF.